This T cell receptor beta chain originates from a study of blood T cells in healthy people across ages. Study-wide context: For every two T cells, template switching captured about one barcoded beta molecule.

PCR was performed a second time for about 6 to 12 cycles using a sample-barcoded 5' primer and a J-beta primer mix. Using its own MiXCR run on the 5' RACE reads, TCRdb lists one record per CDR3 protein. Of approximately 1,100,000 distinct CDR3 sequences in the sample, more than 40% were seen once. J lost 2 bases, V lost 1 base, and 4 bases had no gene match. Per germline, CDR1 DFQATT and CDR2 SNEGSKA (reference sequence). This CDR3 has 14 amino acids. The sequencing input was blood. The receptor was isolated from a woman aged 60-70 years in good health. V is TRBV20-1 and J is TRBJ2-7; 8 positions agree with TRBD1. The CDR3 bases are TGCAGTGCTAGAGCGACAGGGGAGCCCTACGAGCAGTACTTC. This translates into CSARATGEPYEQYF.